This T cell receptor (beta chain) comes out of a study of blood T cell repertoires in COVID-19 (dated by TCRdb to the early 2020s). Looking at the study overall: Samples from collaborators originated in the United States, Italy and Spain and spanned both the acute and convalescent phases of COVID-19. The material from the prospective study consisted of cDNA or gDNA derived from T cells, B-cell-depleted T cells, or PBMCs. Deeply sampled blood TCRbeta repertoires from subjects exposed to, actively infected with, or recovered from COVID-19 were included in the dataset. The repertoires were released in a freely available public database intended as a resource for research on the immune response to SARS-CoV-2. Samples came from the ongoing ImmuneRACE study (first 160 participants) plus 1,254 subjects from 6 global collaborators. The sample metadata nearly always contained a de-identified subject ID, COVID-19 status, age in years and sex. HLA class I and class II types, where available, came from metadata supplied by the sample provider rather than from assay-based typing. Points the paper makes about the study in general: The quantity of clinical and demographic metadata differed by source and by participant and was supplied without curation.

Reading from cysteine to phenylalanine, the CDR3 counts 12 amino acids. The kept DNA is CDR3 alone, 36 bases in frame from the first base. Looking up the germline V gene (reference sequence) yields CDR1 SGHNT and CDR2 YYREEE. Between the V and J ends, shortened by 4 bases and 7 bases respectively, the junction contains 11 bases. On this clone itself: This clone's antigen is unknown. Per-base qualities were not stored, and no clone one base away is much larger.

One collaborating source in Seattle enrolled patients during active infection and followed them longitudinally through the course of disease. Collaborating institutions collected whole blood in K2EDTA tubes following their own protocols. For TCRbeta analysis, collaborators shipped samples in one of three forms: frozen whole blood, isolated PBMCs, or DNA extracted from either of those sample types. TCRbeta CDR3 regions were amplified from genomic DNA by means of the immunoSEQ Assay, a bias-controlled multiplex PCR. From the authors' description of their analysis: The number of nucleated cells in each sample was estimated from the amplification of reference gene primers within the assay. Sequence reads were collapsed and filtered to measure the absolute abundance of every unique TCRbeta CDR3 rearrangement. For each sample, productive Simpson clonality was calculated as the square root of Simpson's diversity index across productive rearrangements. Not all clones reach the TCRdb copy of this immuneACCESS table, which keeps in-frame sequences only. Checked studies attribute under half of the gap to unresolved V genes and leave the rest unexplained. The D gene and trimming were derived from the DNA, and the V and J assignments and clone size from that table. Here the sample has about 250,000 clones; approximately 85% occur a single time. Jointly, the top ten make up 5% to 7% of the sample.

The source is a woman of 80 years or more with COVID-19, enrolled during active disease. The rearrangement combines TRBV5-4 with TRBJ2-5; TRBD2 might be the D gene, on 5 matching bases. Sample: peripheral blood. The DNA sequence reads TGTGCCAGCAGCCAGACCGCGGGGACCCAGTACTTC. This translates into CASSQTAGTQYF.